These 15 T cell receptor beta chains came from one sample sequenced in a study of blood T cell repertoires in COVID-19. Sequenced by immunoSEQ multiplex PCR; TCRdb stores in-frame clones only, minus some. The table lists 140,000 or so clones, 60% to 85% of them singletons. The sample comprised peripheral blood. Receptors were obtained from a man aged 45-65 years with active or convalescent COVID-19.

This clone was observed a few times. The chain employs TRBV6-4 and TRBJ2-1; TRBD2 agrees at 8 bases. The germline V gene has CDR1 MRHNA and CDR2 SNTAGT. The trim removed 5 bases at V and 6 bases at J, leaving 9 bases unmatched. This CDR3 is built from 15 residues. The CDR3 loop is CASSRSGSASNEQFF. The CDR3 nucleotides are TGTGCCAGCAGTCGGAGCGGGAGCGCTTCCAATGAGCAGTTCTTC.

The rearrangement joins TRBV9 to TRBJ2-5; TRBD1 might be the D (6 bases). The CDR3 has 14 residues. Per germline, CDR1 SGDLS and CDR2 YYNGEE. The V and J ends lost 4 bases and 1 base respectively, with 11 bases between them. The DNA of the CDR3 is TGTGCCAGCAGCCCAGAAGGGGGCCAAGAGACCCAGTACTTC. Protein product: CASSPEGGQETQYF.

This chain joins TRBV19 and TRBJ2-1; 16 bases fit TRBD2. Germline assignment: CDR1 LNHDA and CDR2 SQIVND (reference sequence). CDR3 length: 16 amino acids. V lost 3 bases, J lost 10 bases, and 6 bases stayed unmatched. The CDR3 coding sequence is TGTGCCAGTAGTATCCTCCCGGGACTAGCGGGAGGGGAGCAGTTCTTC. The encoded protein is CASSILPGLAGGEQFF.

The chain couples TRBV4-1 to TRBJ2-1; 7 nucleotides align to TRBD2. In germline, CDR1 is MGHRA, CDR2 YSYEKL. V was clipped by 6 bases and J by 8 bases; unmatched bases: 7. The CDR3 length is 13 residues. CDR3 residues: CASRDTSADEQFF. The CDR3 bases are TGCGCCAGCAGAGATACTAGCGCCGATGAGCAGTTCTTC.

The J gene is TRBJ1-2, the V gene TRBV28; no clear D gene. Germline values: CDR1 MDHEN, CDR2 SYDVKM. This CDR3 is 14 amino acids long. Trimming took 2 bases from V and 4 from J, leaving 11 bases between them. In DNA form, the CDR3 reads TGTGCCAGCAGTTTAGTTATCCTAGGCTATGGCTACACCTTC. It translates to CASSLVILGYGYTF.

This sequence joins TRBV7-3 and TRBJ2-3, with D possibly matching TRBD2 (5 bases). This CDR3 region has 16 residues. V lost 2 bases to trimming and J lost 4 bases, with 16 bases between them. CDR1 SGHTA and CDR2 FQGTGA come from the germline V gene. The CDR3 here is CASSLGLAPPADTQYF. Written as DNA, the CDR3 is TGTGCCAGCAGCTTAGGGCTAGCTCCCCCGGCAGATACGCAGTATTTT.

The rearrangement uses TRBV24-1 and TRBJ2-4; D may be TRBD1 (5 bases). The CDR3 covers 13 residues. V lost 6 bases, J lost 4 bases, and 9 bases lay in between. Germline V lookup: CDR1 KGHDR, CDR2 SFDVKD. CDR3 coding DNA: TGTGCCACCAGTCCCCAGGGAAAAAACATTCAGTACTTC. Its translation is CATSPQGKNIQYF.

The chain uses TRBV9 and TRBJ2-4; D is possibly TRBD2 (6 bases). Germline CDR1 SGDLS, CDR2 YYNGEE. The CDR3 has 14 residues. V lost 3 bases and J 6 bases, leaving 13 bases between the germline ends. CDR3 residues: CASSGTVGGNIQYF. The CDR3 region has the DNA TGTGCCAGCAGCGGGACCGTCGGGGGAAACATTCAGTACTTC.

A single count supports this clone. The chain combines TRBV11-2 with TRBJ2-1; 12 bases align to TRBD2. CDR1 is SGHAT, CDR2 FQNNGV, per germline. Unmatched junction bases numbered 5, after V lost 7 bases and J lost 4 bases. The CDR3 covers 15 residues. The CDR3: CASTQGLAGYNEQFF. For the CDR3, the DNA is TGTGCCAGCACCCAGGGACTAGCGGGTTACAATGAGCAGTTCTTC.

The genes are TRBV18 and TRBJ2-7; 9 bases match TRBD1. Trimming at V came to 2 bases and at J to 2 bases, leaving 7 bases not matched to a gene. The CDR3 has 16 residues. Germline V lookup: CDR1 KGHSH, CDR2 LQKENI. CDR3 in DNA: TGTGCCAGCTCACCAACTACCGGGACAGGGACCTACGAGCAGTACTTC. Protein sequence: CASSPTTGTGTYEQYF.

The CDR3 DNA is TGTGCCAGCAGCTTGATTTCCGGGCCCTGGCGGGGCACTGAAGCTTTCTTT. It translates to CASSLISGPWRGTEAFF. This chain joins TRBV7-9 and TRBJ1-1; D is unclear. This CDR3 has 17 residues. Trimming removed 3 bases at V and 4 bases at J, with 21 bases between. CDR1 and CDR2 from the germline V gene are SEHNR and FQNEAQ (reference sequence).

The rearrangement uses TRBV11-3 and TRBJ2-1, with D unresolved. The CDR3 runs to 14 residues. V dropped 4 bases and J dropped 0 bases, with 7 bases sitting between them. Per germline, CDR1 SGHNT and CDR2 YENEEA. The CDR3, as DNA: TGTGCCAGCAGCTGGTCGAGCTCCTACAATGAGCAGTTCTTC. This codes for CASSWSSSYNEQFF.

The chain links TRBV10-3 to TRBJ1-3; D not certain. The length of the CDR3 is 15 residues. The germline CDR1 and CDR2 sequences are ENHRY and SYGVKD. V was pared by 6 bases and J by 0 bases, with 12 bases between. CDR3: CAISLDSSSGNTIYF. The CDR3 region has the DNA TGTGCCATCAGCTTGGACTCGAGCTCTGGAAACACCATATATTTT.

This chain connects TRBV5-1 to TRBJ1-4; no firm D call. The germline V gene encodes CDR1 SGHRS and CDR2 YFSETQ. The CDR3 length is 15 residues. V dropped 4 bases and J dropped 3 bases, with 13 bases sitting between them. CDR3 sequence: CASSPGSLPNEKLFF. CDR3 sequence (DNA): TGCGCCAGCAGCCCCGGGTCCCTTCCTAATGAAAAACTGTTTTTT.

The chain links TRBV5-1 to TRBJ2-3, with D tentatively TRBD2 (6 bases). This CDR3 spans 13 amino acids. Germline V gene sequence: CDR1 SGHRS, CDR2 YFSETQ. V lost 5 bases to trimming and J lost 3 bases, with 10 bases between them. CDR3 sequence: CASREGGTDTQYF. CDR3 DNA: TGCGCCAGCAGGGAGGGTGGGACAGATACGCAGTATTTT.